This TCR beta chain emerged from a study of cytomegalovirus exposure and HLA in healthy donors. The study, taken as a whole, reports: In vitro data verified a few CMV-associated chains as specific for CMV antigens.

Primers: 60 Vbeta forward and 13 Jbeta reverse. The protocol was immunoSEQ multiplex PCR, while the TCRdb copy is restricted to in-frame clones and leaves out a portion. The sample has about 180,000 clones, roughly 79% seen once. The CDR3 is 13 residues long. The germline V gene encodes CDR1 SGHTA and CDR2 FQGTGA. Trimming shortened V by 2 bases and J by 7 bases, and 9 bases separated the two germline ends. Concerning this clone itself: Antigen specificity is unknown.

This TCR was recovered from a male donor in good health and CMV-seronegative. The sequenced sample consisted of PBMCs. The chain joins TRBV7-3 to TRBJ1-3; no reliable D call. The CDR3 here is CASSLEAGNTIYF. As DNA, the CDR3 is TGTGCCAGCAGCTTAGAAGCGGGTAACACCATATATTTT.